The entry below describes one TCR beta chain. This sample is drawn from a study of blood T cells in healthy people across ages. At least 6 micrograms of total RNA were extracted per sample. For the second PCR, which ran for roughly 7 to 11 cycles, a sample-barcoded 5' primer and a J-beta primer mix were used. Via MiXCR, TCRdb re-called the 5' RACE reads, giving one row per CDR3 protein. There are about 1,400,000 distinct CDR3 sequences in the sample; approximately 63% occur only once, and over 5.5% lies in the top ten. The length of the CDR3 is 15 residues. Germline values: CDR1 SGDLS, CDR2 YYNGEE. V was shortened by 4 bases and J by 3 bases, with 16 bases between the two germline ends.

Material for sequencing was blood. The V and J genes are TRBV9 and TRBJ1-2; the D is unclear. The origin of this receptor is a man between 18 and 29 years old in good health. For the CDR3, the DNA is TGTGCCAGCAGCCCATTTAACAGCTACTACTATGGCTACACCTTC. Translation: CASSPFNSYYYGYTF.